A single sample gave rise to the 18 T cell receptor beta chains below, sequenced in a study of blood T cell repertoires in COVID-19. Clones were read by immunoSEQ multiplex PCR, and TCRdb kept only the in-frame ones, dropping some. The repertoire has 200,000 to 300,000 clones, 86% of them found once; the top ten carry around 1.5%. Sequencing was done on a sample of peripheral blood. These receptors were taken from a woman aged 55-69 years who had recovered from COVID-19.

The chain uses TRBV7-9 and TRBJ1-2; 10 bases agree with TRBD1. The germline gives CDR1 SEHNR, CDR2 FQNEAQ (reference sequence). The CDR3 covers 15 residues. With 4 bases clipped from V and 6 bases from J, the junction kept 8 bases outside the gene matches. CDR3 nucleotides: TGTGCCAGCAGCTACAACCGGGACAGGGGAGATGGCTACACCTTC. Residues: CASSYNRDRGDGYTF.

The table lists this clone with a few counts. The rearrangement uses TRBV4-1 and TRBJ1-5, with a possible D match to TRBD1 (5 bases). CDR1 is MGHRA, CDR2 YSYEKL, per germline. Trimming stripped 0 bases from V and 6 bases from J, with 9 bases between. This CDR3 has 14 amino acids. CDR3 loop: CASSQERGFQPQHF. CDR3 nucleotide sequence: TGCGCCAGCAGCCAAGAAAGGGGTTTTCAGCCCCAGCATTTT.

Concerning this clone itself: Other DNA sequences of this sample code for an identical CDR3. This chain links TRBV5-1 with TRBJ2-5, with unresolved D. Looked up from germline, CDR1 is SGHRS and CDR2 is YFSETQ. This CDR3 is built from 11 residues. The V and J ends lost 2 bases and 5 bases respectively, with 4 bases between them. CDR3 in amino acids: CASSLLETQYF. Written as DNA, the CDR3 is TGCGCCAGCAGCTTACTGGAGACCCAGTACTTC.

J is TRBJ2-7 and V is TRBV5-6; the D is unclear. Between the trimmed V and J ends, which lost 3 bases and 4 bases, there was a span of 8 bases. The CDR3 extends over 12 amino acids. CDR1 is SGHDT, CDR2 YYEEEE, per germline. The CDR3 region is CASSWATYEQYF. The DNA for the CDR3 is TGTGCCAGCAGCTGGGCCACGTACGAGCAGTACTTC.

CDR3 nucleotide sequence: TGTGCCAGCAGTTACTCGACGGGGGGCGATAATTCACCCCTCCACTTT. It translates to CASSYSTGGDNSPLHF. This chain uses TRBV6-5 with TRBJ1-6; TRBD1 might be the D (6 bases). Germline V lookup: CDR1 MNHEY, CDR2 SVGAGI. Trimming pared 0 bases from V and 5 bases from J, leaving 11 bases between. The CDR3 runs 16 residues.

This sequence joins TRBV9 and TRBJ2-3; tentative D call: TRBD1 (5 bases). The germline V gene has CDR1 SGDLS and CDR2 YYNGEE. There are 13 residues in the CDR3. Trimming pared 4 bases from V and 3 bases from J, leaving 9 bases between. The CDR3 is CASSQGPTDTQYF. In DNA form, the CDR3 reads TGTGCCAGCAGCCAGGGTCCTACAGATACGCAGTATTTT.

This clone was picked up one time. This sequence joins TRBV5-1 and TRBJ2-1; 8 positions match TRBD2. The V gene's germline CDR1 is SGHRS and CDR2 YFSETQ. J lost 5 bases, V lost 1 base, and 5 bases had no gene match. The CDR3 runs to 15 residues. CDR3 sequence (DNA): TGCGCCAGCAGCTTGATACCGGGACTAGACAATGAGCAGTTCTTC. This translates into CASSLIPGLDNEQFF.

The chain carries TRBV5-1 and TRBJ2-7; D is perhaps TRBD2 (7 bases). Looked up from germline, CDR1 is SGHRS and CDR2 is YFSETQ. Trimming removed 4 bases at V and 3 bases at J, with 17 bases between. CDR3 size: 15 residues. The CDR3 DNA follows: TGCGCCAGCAGCCAACAGGGAGGGGGATACTACGAGCAGTACTTC. Protein sequence: CASSQQGGGYYEQYF.

This chain uses TRBV19 with TRBJ2-3; TRBD2 aligns across 11 bases. This CDR3 contains 16 residues. Germline V CDR1 and CDR2: LNHDA, SQIVND (reference sequence). The V gene end was trimmed by 3 bases and the J gene end by 2 bases; junction bases not matched to a gene: 4. The CDR3 coding sequence is TGTGCCAGTAGTATTTCTAGCGGGGGGAACACAGATACGCAGTATTTT. Its protein is CASSISSGGNTDTQYF.

This rearrangement joins TRBV4-2 to TRBJ2-2, with TRBD2 matching 9 bases. The germline V gene encodes CDR1 LGHNA and CDR2 YNFKEQ. Trimming removed 5 bases from V and 1 base from J; junction bases left unmatched: 5. The CDR3 length is 16 residues. The CDR3 sequence: CASSGSGGLNTGELFF. Here the CDR3 DNA reads TGTGCCAGCAGCGGTAGCGGGGGCCTGAACACCGGGGAGCTGTTTTTT.

The genes are TRBV7-2 and TRBJ2-3; D gene ambiguous. Trimming removed 4 bases from V and 3 bases from J, with 2 bases in between. This CDR3 spans 11 amino acids. From germline, CDR1 is SGHTA and CDR2 FQGNSA. The CDR3 nucleotides are TGTGCCAGCAGCTCTACAGATACGCAGTATTTT. Residues: CASSSTDTQYF.

The chain carries TRBV23-1 and TRBJ1-5; possibly TRBD1 for D (5 bases). TRBV23-1 is identified as an open reading frame with a role that is uncertain. This CDR3 region has 16 residues. Trimming took 4 bases from V and 10 from J, leaving 23 bases between them. CDR3 loop: CASSPNLYAGSRPQHF. The CDR3 region has the DNA TGCGCCAGCAGTCCCAATCTATACGCAGGGTCGCGACCCCAGCATTTT.

The V and J genes are TRBV7-8 and TRBJ1-2; D may be TRBD1 (6 bases). The CDR3 sequence is 16 residues long. CDR1 is SGHVS and CDR2 is FQNEAQ in the germline V gene. Trimming removed 10 bases at V and 6 bases at J, with 27 bases between. CDR3 region: CATAASKRGGPDGYTF. CDR3 nucleotides: TGTGCCACCGCAGCGTCAAAGCGCGGGGGCCCCGATGGCTACACCTTC.

This clone was observed once. This chain joins TRBV9 and TRBJ2-7, with 7 bases lining up with TRBD1. CDR1 and CDR2 (germline): SGDLS, YYNGEE. Trimming cost V 2 bases and J 7 bases; bases outside gene matches: 15. The CDR3 runs 16 residues. CDR3 loop: CASSVSPFDRAREQYF. CDR3 coding DNA: TGTGCCAGCAGCGTTTCACCTTTCGACAGGGCGAGGGAGCAGTACTTC.

The V gene is TRBV4-1, the J gene TRBJ1-6; no reliable D call. Trimming took off 4 bases at V and 10 bases at J, with 14 bases between the two ends. Germline CDR1 and CDR2: MGHRA and YSYEKL. The CDR3 contains 14 residues. For the CDR3, the DNA is TGCGCCAGCAGCCCCCGGAGGGAACGATCACCCCTCCACTTT. Encoded protein: CASSPRRERSPLHF.

The chain links TRBV19 to TRBJ1-1, with unresolved D. Germline CDR1 and CDR2: LNHDA and SQIVND (reference sequence). V was clipped by 3 bases and J by 1 base, with 6 bases between them. This CDR3 is 13 amino acids long. The CDR3 is CASSIMSNTEAFF. The CDR3 bases are TGTGCCAGTAGTATTATGTCGAACACTGAAGCTTTCTTT.

The V and J genes are TRBV5-6 and TRBJ1-5; D unresolved. The germline CDR1 and CDR2 sequences are SGHDT and YYEEEE. There are 14 residues in the CDR3. Trimming pared 2 bases from V and 0 bases from J, leaving 6 bases between. The DNA for the CDR3 is TGTGCCAGCAGCTTCACAGATAGCAATCAGCCCCAGCATTTT. Its protein product is CASSFTDSNQPQHF.

The chain combines TRBV6-5 with TRBJ2-7; D uncertain. Trimming shortened V by 5 bases and J by 3 bases, and 8 bases separated the two germline ends. The CDR3 covers 12 residues. From germline, CDR1 is MNHEY and CDR2 SVGAGI. The CDR3 here is CASSTRFYEQYF. CDR3 DNA: TGTGCCAGCAGTACGCGATTCTACGAGCAGTACTTC.